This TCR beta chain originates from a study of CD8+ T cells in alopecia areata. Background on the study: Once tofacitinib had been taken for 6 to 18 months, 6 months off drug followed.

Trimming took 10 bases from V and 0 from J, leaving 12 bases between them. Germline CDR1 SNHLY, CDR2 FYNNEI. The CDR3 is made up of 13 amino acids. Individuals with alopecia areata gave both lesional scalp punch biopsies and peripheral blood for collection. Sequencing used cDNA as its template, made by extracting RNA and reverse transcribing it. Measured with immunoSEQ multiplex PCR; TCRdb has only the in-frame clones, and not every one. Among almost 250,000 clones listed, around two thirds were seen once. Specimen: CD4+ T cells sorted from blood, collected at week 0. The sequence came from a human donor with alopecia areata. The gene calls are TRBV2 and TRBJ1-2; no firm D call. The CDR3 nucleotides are TGTGCCACTTCGGACGGTTCTAACTATGGCTACACCTTC. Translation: CATSDGSNYGYTF.